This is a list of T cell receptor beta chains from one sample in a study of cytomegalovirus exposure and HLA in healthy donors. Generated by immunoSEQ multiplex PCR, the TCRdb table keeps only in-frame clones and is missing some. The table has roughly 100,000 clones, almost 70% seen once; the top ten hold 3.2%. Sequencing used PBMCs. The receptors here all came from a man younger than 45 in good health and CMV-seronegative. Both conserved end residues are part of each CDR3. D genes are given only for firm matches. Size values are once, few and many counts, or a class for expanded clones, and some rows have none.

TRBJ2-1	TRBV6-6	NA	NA	CASSYSELLPYNEQFF	TGTGCCAGCAGTTACTCGGAGCTCCTCCCTTACAATGAGCAGTTCTTC
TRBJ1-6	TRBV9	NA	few	CASSVVTGDNSPLHF	TGTGCCAGCAGCGTAGTGACGGGAGATAATTCACCCCTCCACTTT
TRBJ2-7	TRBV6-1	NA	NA	CASSEWGGPFEQYF	TGTGCCAGCAGTGAGTGGGGCGGTCCCTTCGAGCAGTACTTC
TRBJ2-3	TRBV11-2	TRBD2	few	CASSLRTSGFFTDTQYF	TGTGCCAGCAGCTTAAGAACTAGCGGGTTTTTCACAGATACGCAGTATTTT
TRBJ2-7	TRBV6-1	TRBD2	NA	CASNPGGGAYEQYF	TGTGCCAGCAATCCCGGTGGGGGGGCCTACGAGCAGTACTTC
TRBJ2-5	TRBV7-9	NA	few	CASSPQGRGVWETQYF	TGTGCCAGCAGCCCCCAAGGCAGGGGAGTTTGGGAGACCCAGTACTTC
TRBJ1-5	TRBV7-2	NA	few	CASSLGVREAQPQHF	TGTGCCAGCAGCTTAGGTGTCAGGGAGGCTCAGCCCCAGCATTTT
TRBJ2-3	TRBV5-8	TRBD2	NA	CASSQGLAGITDTQYF	TGTGCCAGCAGCCAGGGACTAGCGGGTATCACAGATACGCAGTATTTT
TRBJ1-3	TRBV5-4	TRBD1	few	CASSSGQGVRNTIYF	TGTGCCAGCAGCTCGGGACAGGGGGTTAGGAACACCATATATTTT
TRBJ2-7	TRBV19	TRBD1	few	CASSSTGTGSSYEQYF	TGTGCCAGTAGTAGTACCGGGACAGGGTCGTCCTACGAGCAGTACTTC
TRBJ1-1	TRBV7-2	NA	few	CASSLVGGAGAFF	TGTGCCAGCAGCTTAGTGGGGGGGGCAGGAGCTTTCTTT
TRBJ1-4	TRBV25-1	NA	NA	CASSEPSGGNEKLFF	TGTGCCAGCAGTGAACCCTCGGGGGGCAATGAAAAACTGTTTTTT
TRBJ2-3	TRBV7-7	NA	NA	CASSALALSTDTQYF	TGTGCTAGCAGCGCCTTGGCCCTTAGCACAGATACGCAGTATTTT
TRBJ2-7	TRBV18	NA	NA	CASSPPSGVREQYF	TGTGCCAGCTCACCACCGAGCGGCGTCAGAGAGCAGTACTTC
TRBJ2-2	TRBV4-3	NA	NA	CASSQADRNTGELFF	TGCGCCAGCAGCCAAGCGGACAGGAACACCGGGGAGCTGTTTTTT
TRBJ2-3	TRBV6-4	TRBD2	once	CASSDSWREGTDTQYF	TGTGCCAGCAGTGACTCCTGGCGGGAGGGGACAGATACGCAGTATTTT
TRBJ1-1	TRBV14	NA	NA	CASSLKQGTQTEAFF	TGTGCCAGCAGCCTAAAACAGGGTACGCAAACTGAAGCTTTCTTT
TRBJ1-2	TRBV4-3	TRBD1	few	CASSQEVDRGYYGYTF	TGCGCCAGCAGCCAAGAAGTGGACAGGGGGTACTACGGCTACACCTTC
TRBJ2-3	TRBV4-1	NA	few	CASSPRQVTDTQYF	TGCGCCAGCAGCCCGCGACAGGTTACAGATACGCAGTATTTT
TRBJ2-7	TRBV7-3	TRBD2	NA	CASSLVLSGRAVYEQYF	TGTGCCAGCAGCTTAGTCCTGAGCGGGAGGGCAGTCTACGAGCAGTACTTC
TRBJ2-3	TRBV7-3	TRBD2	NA	CASSPFQRGSGTDTQYF	TGTGCCAGCAGCCCCTTTCAGCGCGGGAGTGGGACAGATACGCAGTATTTT
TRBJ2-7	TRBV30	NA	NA	CAWKRSGSYEQYF	TGTGCCTGGAAACGGAGCGGTTCCTACGAGCAGTACTTC
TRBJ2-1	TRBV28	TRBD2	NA	CASSLLFAGGSYNEQFF	TGTGCCAGCAGTTTATTATTCGCGGGAGGCTCCTACAATGAGCAGTTCTTC
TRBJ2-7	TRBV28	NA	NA	CASSPGTGYEQYF	TGTGCCAGCAGTCCCGGGACTGGCTACGAGCAGTACTTC
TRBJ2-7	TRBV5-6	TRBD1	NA	CASSLAPQGAYEQYF	TGTGCCAGCAGCTTGGCTCCACAGGGGGCCTACGAGCAGTACTTC
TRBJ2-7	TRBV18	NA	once	CASSPTNRDGEQYF	TGTGCCAGCTCACCAACCAACAGGGACGGCGAGCAGTACTTC
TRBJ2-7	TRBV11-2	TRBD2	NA	CASSLGGQAGGSSYEQYF	TGTGCCAGCAGCTTGGGGGGCCAAGCGGGAGGGAGCTCCTACGAGCAGTACTTC
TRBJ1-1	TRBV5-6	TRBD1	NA	CASSFNRGLDTEAFF	TGTGCCAGCAGCTTCAACAGGGGGCTCGACACTGAAGCTTTCTTT
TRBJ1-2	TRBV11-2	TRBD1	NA	CASSLGQTGDYGYTF	TGTGCCAGCAGCTTAGGGCAGACAGGGGACTATGGCTACACCTTC
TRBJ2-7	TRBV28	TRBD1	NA	CASSPGTGGGEQYF	TGTGCCAGCAGCCCCGGGACAGGGGGCGGGGAGCAGTACTTC
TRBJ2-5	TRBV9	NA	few	CASSAGFQETQYF	TGTGCCAGCAGCGCAGGGTTTCAAGAGACCCAGTACTTC
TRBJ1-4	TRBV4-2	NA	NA	CASSQDGAGRNEKLFF	TGTGCCAGCAGCCAAGATGGGGCAGGGCGTAACGAAAAACTGTTTTTT
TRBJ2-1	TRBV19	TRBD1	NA	CATQKDRGIYNEQFF	TGTGCCACTCAAAAGGACAGGGGGATCTACAATGAGCAGTTCTTC
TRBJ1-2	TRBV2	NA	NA	CASRQGASGYTF	TGTGCCAGCAGGCAGGGTGCAAGTGGCTACACCTTC
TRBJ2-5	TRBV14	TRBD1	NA	CASSQTGQGAGETQYF	TGTGCCAGCAGCCAGACGGGACAGGGGGCTGGAGAGACCCAGTACTTC
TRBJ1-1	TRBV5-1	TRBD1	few	CASSLLRGDTEAFF	TGCGCCAGCAGCTTGCTCAGGGGGGACACTGAAGCTTTCTTT
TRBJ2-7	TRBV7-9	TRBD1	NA	CSSSPFTGGLYEQYF	TGTTCCAGCAGCCCATTTACAGGGGGCCTTTACGAGCAGTACTTC
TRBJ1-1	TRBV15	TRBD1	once	CATSRDRGVAEAFF	TGTGCCACCAGCAGGGACAGGGGAGTCGCTGAAGCTTTCTTT